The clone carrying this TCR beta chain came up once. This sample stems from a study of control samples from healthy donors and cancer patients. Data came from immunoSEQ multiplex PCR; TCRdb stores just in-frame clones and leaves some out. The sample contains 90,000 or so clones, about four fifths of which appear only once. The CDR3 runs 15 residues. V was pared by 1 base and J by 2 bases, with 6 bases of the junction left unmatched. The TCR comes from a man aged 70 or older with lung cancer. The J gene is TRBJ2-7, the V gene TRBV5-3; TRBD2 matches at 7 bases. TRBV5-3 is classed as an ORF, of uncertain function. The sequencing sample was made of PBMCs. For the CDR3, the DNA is TGTGCCAGAAGCTTGAGACTAGCATGTCCCTACGAGCAGTACTTC. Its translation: CARSLRLACPYEQYF.